This T cell receptor (beta chain) is drawn from a study of CD8+CD57+ T cells in acquired aplastic anemia. Genomic DNA was employed as the template in profiling TCR beta VDJ and CDR3. TCRdb analysed the reads with MiXCR anew, one entry per CDR3 protein. The repertoire consists of 150,000 to 200,000 distinct CDR3 sequences, with roughly 50% occurring once and the leading ten covering under 15%. Sequencing was done on patients that had shown CD8+CD57+ cell expansion by flow cytometry. V was shortened by 1 base and J by 0 bases, with 9 bases between the two germline ends. Germline V CDR1 and CDR2: SGHVS, FNYEAQ. The CDR3 sequence is 15 residues long.

The genes are TRBV7-6 and TRBJ1-2, with D possibly matching TRBD1 (6 bases). This clonotype was sampled from a human donor with aplastic anemia. The sequencing input was sorted CD4+, CD8+, or CD8+CD57+ T cells (not recorded which) from PBMCs. CDR3 bases: TGTGCCAGCAGCTTAGGGACAGCCTCTAACTATGGCTACACCTTC. Translated, it gives CASSLGTASNYGYTF.